The clone carrying this TCR beta chain has more than one count but fewer than ten. Germline V gives CDR1 MNHEY, CDR2 SMNVEV (reference sequence). With 5 bases clipped from V and 5 bases from J, the junction kept 7 bases outside the gene matches. The CDR3 sequence is 15 residues long. Preparation of the TCRbeta library involved a method that used unique molecular identifiers. TCRdb reprocessed the PCR reads with MiXCR, giving one entry per CDR3 protein. Here the sample spans about 610,000 distinct CDR3 sequences, about 10% being singletons. The data stem from a study of T-cell reconstitution after alpha-beta-depleted transplantation in children.

V is TRBV27 and J is TRBJ2-3, with 10 positions matching TRBD2. The sequenced sample was PBMCs from the stem cell graft donor, obtained from the stem cell graft. This sequence was found in a human donor who donated a stem cell graft to a child with acute myeloid leukemia. CDR3 nucleotide sequence: TGTGCCAGCAGTCGAGCGGGAGGGCCTCAAGATACGCAGTATTTT. Amino acids: CASSRAGGPQDTQYF.